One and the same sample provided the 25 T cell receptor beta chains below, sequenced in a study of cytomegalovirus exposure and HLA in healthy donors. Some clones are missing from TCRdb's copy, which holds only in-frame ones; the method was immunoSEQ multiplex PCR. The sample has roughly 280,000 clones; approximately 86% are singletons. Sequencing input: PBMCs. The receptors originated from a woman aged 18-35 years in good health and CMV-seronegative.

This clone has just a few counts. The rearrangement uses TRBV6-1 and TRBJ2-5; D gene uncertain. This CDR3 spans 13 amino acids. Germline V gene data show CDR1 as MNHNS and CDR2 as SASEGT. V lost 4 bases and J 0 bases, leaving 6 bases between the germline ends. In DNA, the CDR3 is TGTGCCAGCAGTGGAAACTACCAAGAGACCCAGTACTTC. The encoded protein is CASSGNYQETQYF.

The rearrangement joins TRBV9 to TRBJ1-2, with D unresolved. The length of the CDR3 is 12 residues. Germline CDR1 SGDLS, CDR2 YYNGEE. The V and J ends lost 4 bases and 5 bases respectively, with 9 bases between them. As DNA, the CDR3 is TGTGCCAGCAGCCCATACAAATATGGCTACACCTTC. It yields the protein CASSPYKYGYTF. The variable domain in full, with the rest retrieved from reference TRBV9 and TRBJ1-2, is DSGVTQTPKHLITATGQRVTLRCSPRSGDLSVYWYQQSLDQGLQFLIQYYNGEERAKGNILERFSAQQFPDLHSELNLSSLELGDSALYFCASSPYKYGYTFGSGTRLTVV.

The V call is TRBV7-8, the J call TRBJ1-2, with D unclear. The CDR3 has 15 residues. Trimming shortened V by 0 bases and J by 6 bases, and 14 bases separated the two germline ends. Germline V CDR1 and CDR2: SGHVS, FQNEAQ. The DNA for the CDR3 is TGTGCCAGCAGCTTAGCGGGTTCCTCCGGGGATGGCTACACCTTC. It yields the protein CASSLAGSSGDGYTF.

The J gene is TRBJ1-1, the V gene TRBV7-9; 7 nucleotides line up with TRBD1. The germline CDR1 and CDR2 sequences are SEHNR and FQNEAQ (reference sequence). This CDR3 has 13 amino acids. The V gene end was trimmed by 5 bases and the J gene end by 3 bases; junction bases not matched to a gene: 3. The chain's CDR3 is CASSATGDTEAFF. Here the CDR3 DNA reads TGTGCCAGCAGCGCCACAGGGGACACTGAAGCTTTCTTT.

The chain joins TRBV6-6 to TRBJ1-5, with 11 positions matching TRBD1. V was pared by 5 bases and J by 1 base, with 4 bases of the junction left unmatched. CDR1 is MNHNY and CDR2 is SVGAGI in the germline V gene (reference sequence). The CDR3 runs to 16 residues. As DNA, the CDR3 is TGTGCCAGCAGTGGCCGGGACAGGGGGAGCAATCAGCCCCAGCATTTT. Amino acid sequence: CASSGRDRGSNQPQHF.

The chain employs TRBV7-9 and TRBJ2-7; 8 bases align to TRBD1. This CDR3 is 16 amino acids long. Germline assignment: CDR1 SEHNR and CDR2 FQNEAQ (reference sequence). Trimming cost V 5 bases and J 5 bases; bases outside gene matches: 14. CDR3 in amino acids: CASSGGTGYLRDEQYF. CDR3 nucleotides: TGTGCCAGCAGCGGAGGGACAGGTTACCTACGAGACGAGCAGTACTTC. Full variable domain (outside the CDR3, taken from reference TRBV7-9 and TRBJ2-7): DTGVSQNPRHKITKRGQNVTFRCDPISEHNRLYWYRQTLGQGPEFLTYFQNEAQLEKSRLLSDRFSAERPKGSFSTLEIQRTEQGDSAMYLCASSGGTGYLRDEQYFGPGTRLTVT.

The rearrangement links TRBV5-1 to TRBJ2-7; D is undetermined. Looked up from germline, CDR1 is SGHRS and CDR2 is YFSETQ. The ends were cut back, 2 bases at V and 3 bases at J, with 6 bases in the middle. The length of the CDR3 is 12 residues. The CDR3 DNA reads TGCGCCAGCAGCTTTTCCAGCTACGAGCAGTACTTC. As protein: CASSFSSYEQYF.

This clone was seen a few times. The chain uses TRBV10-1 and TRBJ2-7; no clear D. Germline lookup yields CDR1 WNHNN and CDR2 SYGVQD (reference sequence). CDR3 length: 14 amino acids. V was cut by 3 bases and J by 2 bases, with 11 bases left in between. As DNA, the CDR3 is TGCGCCAGCAGTGAAGCGCTTCTCCCCTACGAGCAGTACTTC. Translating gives CASSEALLPYEQYF.

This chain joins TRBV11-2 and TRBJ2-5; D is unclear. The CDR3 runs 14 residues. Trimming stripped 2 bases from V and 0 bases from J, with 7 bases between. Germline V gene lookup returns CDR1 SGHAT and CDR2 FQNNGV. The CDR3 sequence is CASSLNSYQETQYF. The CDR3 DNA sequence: TGTGCCAGCAGCTTAAATTCCTACCAAGAGACCCAGTACTTC.

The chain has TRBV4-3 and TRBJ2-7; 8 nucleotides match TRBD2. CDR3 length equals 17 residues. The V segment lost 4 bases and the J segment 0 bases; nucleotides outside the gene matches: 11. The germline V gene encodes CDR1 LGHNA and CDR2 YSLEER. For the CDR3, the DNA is TGCGCCAGCAGCCCCACTCTCGGGGGGGAGAGCTCCTACGAGCAGTACTTC. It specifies CASSPTLGGESSYEQYF.

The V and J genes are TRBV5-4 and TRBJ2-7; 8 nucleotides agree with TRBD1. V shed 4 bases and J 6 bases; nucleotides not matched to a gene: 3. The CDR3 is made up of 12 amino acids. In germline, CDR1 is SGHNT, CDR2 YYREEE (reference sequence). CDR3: CASSIDRGEQYF. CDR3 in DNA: TGTGCCAGCAGCATCGACAGGGGCGAGCAGTACTTC.

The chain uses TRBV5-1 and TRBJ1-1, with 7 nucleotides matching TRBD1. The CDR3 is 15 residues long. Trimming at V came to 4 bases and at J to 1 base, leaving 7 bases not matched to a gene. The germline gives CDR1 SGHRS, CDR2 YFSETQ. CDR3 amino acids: CASSPTWTGNTEAFF. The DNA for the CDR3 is TGCGCCAGCAGCCCGACCTGGACAGGGAACACTGAAGCTTTCTTT.

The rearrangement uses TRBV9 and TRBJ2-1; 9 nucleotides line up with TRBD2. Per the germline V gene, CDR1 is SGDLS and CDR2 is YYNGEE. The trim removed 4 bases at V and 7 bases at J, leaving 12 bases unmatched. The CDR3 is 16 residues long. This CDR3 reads CASSPLWAGGPNEQFF. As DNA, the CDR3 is TGTGCCAGCAGCCCGCTCTGGGCGGGAGGGCCGAATGAGCAGTTCTTC.

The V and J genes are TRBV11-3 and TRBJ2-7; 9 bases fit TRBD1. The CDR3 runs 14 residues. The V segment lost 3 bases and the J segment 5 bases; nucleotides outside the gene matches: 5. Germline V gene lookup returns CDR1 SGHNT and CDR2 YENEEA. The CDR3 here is CASSFPGTGNEQYF. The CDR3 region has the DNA TGTGCCAGCAGCTTCCCCGGGACAGGGAACGAGCAGTACTTC.

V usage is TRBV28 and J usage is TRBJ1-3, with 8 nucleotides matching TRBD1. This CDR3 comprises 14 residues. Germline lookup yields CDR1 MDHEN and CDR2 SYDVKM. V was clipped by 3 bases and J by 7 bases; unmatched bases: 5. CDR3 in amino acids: CASSFWDRTNTIYF. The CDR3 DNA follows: TGTGCCAGCAGTTTTTGGGACAGGACTAACACCATATATTTT. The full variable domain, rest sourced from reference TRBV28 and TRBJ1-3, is DVKVTQSSRYLVKRTGEKVFLECVQDMDHENMFWYRQDPGLGLRLIYFSYDVKMKEKGDIPEGYSVSREKKERFSLILESASTNQTSMYLCASSFWDRTNTIYFGEGSWLTVV.

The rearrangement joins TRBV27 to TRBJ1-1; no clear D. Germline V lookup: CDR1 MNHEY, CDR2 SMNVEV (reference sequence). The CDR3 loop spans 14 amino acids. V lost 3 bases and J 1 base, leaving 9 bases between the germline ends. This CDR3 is CASSFREANTEAFF. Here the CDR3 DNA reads TGTGCCAGCAGTTTCCGGGAGGCGAACACTGAAGCTTTCTTT.

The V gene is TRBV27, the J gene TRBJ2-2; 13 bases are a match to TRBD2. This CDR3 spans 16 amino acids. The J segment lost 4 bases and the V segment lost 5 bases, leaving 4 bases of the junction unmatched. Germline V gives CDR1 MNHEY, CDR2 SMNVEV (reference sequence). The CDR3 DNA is TGTGCCAGCAGTCCGGGGACTAGCGGGGTCACCGGGGAGCTGTTTTTT. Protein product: CASSPGTSGVTGELFF.

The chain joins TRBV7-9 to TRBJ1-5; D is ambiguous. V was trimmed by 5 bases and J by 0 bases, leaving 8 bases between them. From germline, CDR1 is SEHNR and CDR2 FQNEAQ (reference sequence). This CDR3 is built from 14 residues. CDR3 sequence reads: CASSPVNSNQPQHF. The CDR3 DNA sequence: TGTGCCAGCAGCCCCGTTAATAGCAATCAGCCCCAGCATTTT.

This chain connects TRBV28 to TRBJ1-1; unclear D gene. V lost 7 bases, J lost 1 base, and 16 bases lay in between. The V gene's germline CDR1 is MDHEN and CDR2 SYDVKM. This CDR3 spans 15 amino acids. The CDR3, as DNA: TGTGCCAGCATATTACCGGGGAGCCGGAACACTGAAGCTTTCTTT. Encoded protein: CASILPGSRNTEAFF.

The CDR3 loop reads CASSIRGPGEQYF. The CDR3 DNA reads TGTGCCAGCAGCATCAGGGGGCCGGGCGAGCAGTACTTC. This chain uses TRBV5-6 with TRBJ2-7, with 8 bases aligning to TRBD1. Germline loops: CDR1 SGHDT, CDR2 YYEEEE. The length of the CDR3 is 13 residues. The trim removed 4 bases at V and 6 bases at J, leaving 6 bases unmatched.

CDR3 sequence (DNA): TGTGCCAGCAGCTTAGGGACCCCTAGCCCTAAAGCTTTCTTT. It is translated as CASSLGTPSPKAFF. The genes are TRBV13 and TRBJ1-1; D not certain. The CDR3 extends over 14 amino acids. The germline V and J ends were trimmed by 0 bases and 9 bases, with 14 bases remaining between them. The V gene's germline CDR1 is PRHDT and CDR2 FYEKMQ (reference sequence).

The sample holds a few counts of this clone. DNA of the CDR3: TGCGCCAGCAGCCATAGTACAGCCTACGAGCAGTACTTC. Translation: CASSHSTAYEQYF. This chain joins TRBV4-1 and TRBJ2-7; the D is unclear. CDR3 size: 13 residues. Deletions cut 3 bases from V and 2 bases from J, with 8 bases between. From germline, CDR1 is MGHRA and CDR2 YSYEKL.

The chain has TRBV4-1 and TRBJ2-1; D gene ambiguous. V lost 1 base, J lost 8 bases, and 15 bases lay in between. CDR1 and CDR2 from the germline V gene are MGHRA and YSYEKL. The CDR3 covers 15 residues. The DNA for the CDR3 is TGCGCCAGCAGCCAAGTGTACGATCCTACGGATGAGCAGTTCTTC. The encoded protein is CASSQVYDPTDEQFF.

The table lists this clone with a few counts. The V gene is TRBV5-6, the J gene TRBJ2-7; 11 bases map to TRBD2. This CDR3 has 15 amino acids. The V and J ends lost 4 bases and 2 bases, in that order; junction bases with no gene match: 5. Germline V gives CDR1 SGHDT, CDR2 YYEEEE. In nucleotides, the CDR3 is TGTGCCAGCAGCCGAGGGACTAGCGGCGCCTACGAGCAGTACTTC. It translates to CASSRGTSGAYEQYF. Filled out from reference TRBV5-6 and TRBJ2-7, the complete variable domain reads DAGVTQSPTHLIKTRGQQVTLRCSPKSGHDTVSWYQQALGQGPQFIFQYYEEEERQRGNFPDRFSGHQFPNYSSELNVNALLLGDSALYLCASSRGTSGAYEQYFGPGTRLTVT.

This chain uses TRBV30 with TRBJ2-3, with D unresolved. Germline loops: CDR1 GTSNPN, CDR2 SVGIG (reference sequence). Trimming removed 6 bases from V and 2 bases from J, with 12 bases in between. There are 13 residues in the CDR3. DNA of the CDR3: TGTGCCTGTTCCGGGTCCAACACAGATACGCAGTATTTT. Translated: CACSGSNTDTQYF.